The next 20 T cell receptor beta chains were all read from a single sample in a study of cytomegalovirus exposure and HLA in healthy donors. The PCR was carried out with 60 Vbeta primers and 13 Jbeta primers. Method: immunoSEQ multiplex PCR; TCRdb's copy keeps in-frame clones and lacks some. The top ten clones hold 3% of a sample with roughly 150,000 clones, over 60% of them seen once. The sequencing input was PBMCs. The source is a woman aged 25 to 45 in good health and CMV-seropositive.

This clone was counted only a few times. The rearrangement links TRBV5-1 to TRBJ2-2; possible D gene TRBD2, 7 bases. Germline-derived CDR1 and CDR2 are SGHRS and YFSETQ. Trimming removed 0 bases at V and 4 bases at J, with 13 bases between. This CDR3 region has 16 residues. CDR3 amino acids: CASSLAAGEGTGELFF. DNA for the CDR3: TGCGCCAGCAGCTTGGCCGCAGGGGAGGGCACCGGGGAGCTGTTTTTT.

This clone was seen a handful of times. This rearrangement joins TRBV2 to TRBJ1-5; D might be TRBD1 (5 bases). Germline V gene lookup returns CDR1 SNHLY and CDR2 FYNNEI. V dropped 8 bases and J dropped 1 base, with 12 bases sitting between them. The CDR3 is 14 residues long. The CDR3 is CASGALLSNQPQHF. The CDR3 region has the DNA TGTGCCAGCGGGGCGCTCTTGAGCAATCAGCCCCAGCATTTT.

This chain connects TRBV7-9 to TRBJ1-2; 7 nucleotides line up with TRBD1. With V trimmed by 4 bases and J by 4 bases, 21 bases remained unmatched. Germline CDR1 reads SEHNR; CDR2 reads FQNEAQ (reference sequence). This CDR3 contains 19 residues. This chain's CDR3 is CASSYTPGQTSDISYGYTF. DNA for the CDR3: TGTGCCAGCAGCTATACTCCGGGACAGACCTCGGATATTAGCTATGGCTACACCTTC. Drawing the rest from reference TRBV7-9 and TRBJ1-2, the complete variable domain is DTGVSQNPRHKITKRGQNVTFRCDPISEHNRLYWYRQTLGQGPEFLTYFQNEAQLEKSRLLSDRFSAERPKGSFSTLEIQRTEQGDSAMYLCASSYTPGQTSDISYGYTFGSGTRLTVV.

The chain carries TRBV30 and TRBJ1-6, with D unresolved. The CDR3 has 15 residues. Germline V CDR1 and CDR2: GTSNPN, SVGIG (reference sequence). V was trimmed by 3 bases and J by 3 bases, leaving 12 bases between them. The DNA for the CDR3 is TGTGCCTGGAGCGCGACAACAGTCTATAATTCACCCCTCCACTTT. Translated, it gives CAWSATTVYNSPLHF.

This chain uses TRBV5-1 with TRBJ1-6, with 9 nucleotides matching TRBD1. The CDR3 has 16 amino acids. Trimming took 3 bases from V and 7 from J; bases not matched to a gene: 8. The germline V gene encodes CDR1 SGHRS and CDR2 YFSETQ. For the CDR3, the DNA is TGCGCCAGCAGCTATGCCGGGACAGGGTCAAATTCACCCCTCCACTTT. This codes for CASSYAGTGSNSPLHF. Supplemented by reference TRBV5-1 and TRBJ1-6, the full variable domain reads KAGVTQTPRYLIKTRGQQVTLSCSPISGHRSVSWYQQTPGQGLQFLFEYFSETQRNKGNFPGRFSGRQFSNSRSEMNVSTLELGDSALYLCASSYAGTGSNSPLHFGNGTRLTVT.

The count of this clone is one. The CDR3 nucleotides are TGTGCCAGCAGGACCTCGGGGGAATCAGATACGCAGTATTTT. It is translated as CASRTSGESDTQYF. J is TRBJ2-3 and V is TRBV28, with TRBD2 as a possible D gene (6 bases). CDR1 is MDHEN, CDR2 SYDVKM, per germline. This CDR3 is 14 amino acids long. The V end lost 6 bases, the J end lost 4 bases, and 14 bases lay between the germline ends.

V usage is TRBV5-6 and J usage is TRBJ1-5; TRBD1 might be the D (5 bases). V lost 4 bases and J 2 bases, leaving 10 bases between the germline ends. CDR1 is SGHDT and CDR2 is YYEEEE in the germline V gene. The CDR3 totals 14 residues. The CDR3 nucleotides read TGTGCCAGCAGCCAAGGGGTAGGCAATCAGCCCCAGCATTTT. Its protein product is CASSQGVGNQPQHF.

This clone has just a few counts. The rearrangement uses TRBV30 and TRBJ1-1; possibly TRBD1 for D (6 bases). CDR1 and CDR2 (germline): GTSNPN, SVGIG (reference sequence). V gave up 2 bases and J gave up 3 bases, with 10 bases separating them. There are 13 residues in the CDR3. The CDR3 DNA sequence: TGTGCCTGGAGTCAAGGGGGACACACTGAAGCTTTCTTT. It specifies CAWSQGGHTEAFF. The full variable domain, with the rest looked up from reference TRBV30 and TRBJ1-1, is SQTIHQWPATLVQPVGSPLSLECTVEGTSNPNLYWYRQAAGRGLQLLFYSVGIGQISSEVPQNLSASRPQDRQFILSSKKLLLSDSGFYLCAWSQGGHTEAFFGQGTRLTVV.

The V call is TRBV7-6, the J call TRBJ2-1; D remains unclear. In germline, CDR1 is SGHVS, CDR2 FNYEAQ. This CDR3 spans 16 amino acids. Trimming took off 1 base at V and 0 bases at J, with 10 bases between the two ends. CDR3 sequence reads: CASSLEAVSSYNEQFF. In nucleotides, the CDR3 is TGTGCCAGCAGCTTAGAGGCGGTGAGCTCCTACAATGAGCAGTTCTTC.

This clone was seen once. The chain employs TRBV6-5 and TRBJ2-7, with D possibly being TRBD2 (6 bases). The CDR3 runs 12 residues. Trimming left V 10 bases short and J 0 bases short, with 10 bases between. Germline assignment: CDR1 MNHEY and CDR2 SVGAGI. The CDR3 DNA is TGTGCCATCCGCGGGGCCTCCTACGAGCAGTACTTC. Translated: CAIRGASYEQYF.

The gene calls are TRBV4-1 and TRBJ2-3, with D hard to call. Germline assignment: CDR1 MGHRA and CDR2 YSYEKL. Trimming stripped 4 bases from V and 4 bases from J, with 6 bases between. This CDR3 is built from 12 residues. CDR3 in amino acids: CASSRRPDTQYF. The CDR3 DNA sequence: TGCGCCAGCAGCCGGCGGCCAGATACGCAGTATTTT.

This clone was detected only a few times. The V and J genes are TRBV7-3 and TRBJ2-7, with D possibly matching TRBD2 (6 bases). Trimming shortened V by 2 bases and J by 6 bases, and 14 bases separated the two germline ends. From germline, CDR1 is SGHTA and CDR2 FQGTGA. The CDR3 runs to 14 residues. The CDR3 sequence is CASSLQPDGGEQYF. The DNA for the CDR3 is TGTGCCAGCAGCTTACAGCCCGACGGGGGCGAGCAGTACTTC.

The V call is TRBV7-3, the J call TRBJ2-1; a possible D gene is TRBD2 (5 bases). Germline CDR1 reads SGHTA; CDR2 reads FQGTGA. V lost 5 bases and J lost 0, with 17 bases in between. The CDR3 contains 17 residues. CDR3 bases: TGTGCCAGCAGCCTAAATCTCGGTGGGAGCTCCTACAATGAGCAGTTCTTC. Its translation is CASSLNLGGSSYNEQFF.

The chain has TRBV4-2 and TRBJ1-1, with unresolved D. This CDR3 spans 16 amino acids. CDR1 is LGHNA, CDR2 YNFKEQ, per germline. Deletions cut 0 bases from V and 3 bases from J, with 14 bases between. This CDR3 reads CASSQELLRRDTEAFF. CDR3 bases: TGTGCCAGCAGCCAAGAACTTTTAAGGCGGGACACTGAAGCTTTCTTT.

The rearrangement links TRBV4-2 to TRBJ1-6; D ambiguous. The V gene's germline CDR1 is LGHNA and CDR2 YNFKEQ. CDR3 length equals 16 residues. V lost 4 bases to trimming and J lost 0 bases, with 10 bases between them. CDR3 amino acids: CASSLRKSSYNSPLHF. The DNA of the CDR3 is TGTGCCAGCAGCCTCCGAAAGAGCTCCTATAATTCACCCCTCCACTTT.

The chain combines TRBV4-2 with TRBJ1-2; 8 bases match TRBD1. V trimming: 6 bases; J trimming: 0 bases; junction bases outside the gene matches: 12. This CDR3 comprises 17 residues. Germline V gene sequence: CDR1 LGHNA, CDR2 YNFKEQ. The CDR3 loop is CASRPITRGRANYGYTF. In DNA, the CDR3 is TGTGCCAGCAGGCCGATTACCAGGGGGCGCGCTAACTATGGCTACACCTTC.

The genes are TRBV6-1 and TRBJ1-2, with D perhaps matching TRBD1 (6 bases). From germline, CDR1 is MNHNS and CDR2 SASEGT. This CDR3 region has 13 residues. Between the trimmed V and J ends, which lost 2 bases and 8 bases, there was a span of 12 bases. CDR3 nucleotides: TGTGCCAGCAGTGAAATGGGACATCAGGGCTACACCTTC. It is translated as CASSEMGHQGYTF.

This sequence joins TRBV11-1 and TRBJ1-2; D unresolved. The CDR3 loop spans 14 amino acids. CDR1 and CDR2 from the germline V gene are SGHAT and FQDESV (reference sequence). V lost 2 bases and J 3 bases, leaving 10 bases between the germline ends. CDR3 loop: CASSLTATDYGYTF. CDR3 bases: TGTGCCAGCAGCTTAACAGCCACGGACTATGGCTACACCTTC.

The V gene is TRBV28, the J gene TRBJ1-2; D not certain. The CDR3 contains 11 residues. The V and J ends lost 8 bases and 8 bases respectively, with 12 bases between them. CDR1 is MDHEN, CDR2 SYDVKM, per germline. The CDR3 coding sequence is TGTGCCAGCGGGCTAGCTAGGGGCTACACCTTC. Its protein product is CASGLARGYTF.

Only a few counts were recorded for this clone. The rearrangement uses TRBV5-4 and TRBJ1-1, with a possible D match to TRBD1 (5 bases). The CDR3 consists of 14 residues. Germline-derived CDR1 and CDR2 are SGHNT and YYREEE (reference sequence). Trimming removed 5 bases from V and 1 base from J, with 12 bases in between. The CDR3 loop reads CASRSTARNTEAFF. The CDR3 region has the DNA TGTGCCAGCAGGTCGACAGCAAGGAACACTGAAGCTTTCTTT.